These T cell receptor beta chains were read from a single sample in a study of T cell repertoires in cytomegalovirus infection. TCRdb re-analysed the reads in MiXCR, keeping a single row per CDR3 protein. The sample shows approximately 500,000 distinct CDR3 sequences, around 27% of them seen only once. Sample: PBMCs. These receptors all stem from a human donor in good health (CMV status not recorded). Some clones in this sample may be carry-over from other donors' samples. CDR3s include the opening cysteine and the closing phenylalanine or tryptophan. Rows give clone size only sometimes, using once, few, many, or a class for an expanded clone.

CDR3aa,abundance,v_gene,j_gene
CASGLSGLPSTDTQYF,-,TRBV23-1,TRBJ2-3
CSASPAGGSSYEQYF,-,TRBV20-1,TRBJ2-7
CASSPRGMDTQYF,-,TRBV7-2,TRBJ2-3
CASSLAGGVTDTQYF,-,TRBV7-2,TRBJ2-3
CASSGTGVTEAFF,-,TRBV18,TRBJ1-1
CASSPEPAGGYEQYF,few,TRBV7-6,TRBJ2-7
CASSPRTAPNYGYTF,-,TRBV7-6,TRBJ1-2
CASSLARGNTGELFF,many,TRBV7-2,TRBJ2-2
CASNPLRTGTFRGRTDTQYF,-,TRBV7-6,TRBJ2-3
CASSQGRSNQPQHF,many,TRBV7-2,TRBJ1-5
CASKDRETNYGYTF,-,TRBV12-3/TRBV12-4,TRBJ1-2
CASSPTFERLGNTEAFF,-,TRBV12-3/TRBV12-4,TRBJ1-1
CTSSFHVETQYF,-,TRBV12-3/TRBV12-4,TRBJ2-5
CASSSRDTNEKLFF,few,TRBV27,TRBJ1-4
CASSPVRPGGTEAFF,-,TRBV12-3/TRBV12-4,TRBJ1-1
CASSSRGHTNTEAFF,-,TRBV4-1,TRBJ1-1
CASSSMTGSFTEAFF,few,TRBV12-3/TRBV12-4,TRBJ1-1
CASSSRDTNTEAFF,-,TRBV27,TRBJ1-1
CSARDYLKGDYEQYF,few,TRBV20-1,TRBJ2-7
CASSPTQRGNYGYTF,-,TRBV28,TRBJ1-2
CASAVSPRLALSSYNEQFF,-,TRBV12-3/TRBV12-4,TRBJ2-1
CASSLELGRDYEQYF,many,TRBV7-2,TRBJ2-7
CASSSRAGVTGEQYF,-,TRBV6-2/TRBV6-3,TRBJ2-7
CASSLERGAYNEQFF,-,TRBV12-3/TRBV12-4,TRBJ2-1
CASSQTLGQGRGSPLHF,-,TRBV28,TRBJ1-6
CASSAPQGIGNTIYF,-,TRBV12-3/TRBV12-4,TRBJ1-3
CASGRAFDYEQYF,few,TRBV11-1,TRBJ2-7
CASSPGSDSNQPQHF,many,TRBV12-3/TRBV12-4,TRBJ1-5
CASSVAGVEGDTQYF,-,TRBV12-3/TRBV12-4,TRBJ2-3
CASSPPSGTSDTQYF,few,TRBV18,TRBJ2-3
CASSLVKAAGGQETQYF,-,TRBV5-1,TRBJ2-5
CASSARTSEITDTQYF,many,TRBV7-8,TRBJ2-3
CDSSSGILSGANVLTF,-,TRBV7-8,TRBJ2-6
CASSQWGTGEQFF,-,TRBV14,TRBJ2-1
CASSRDGGYNQPQHF,-,TRBV18,TRBJ1-5
CASSLKSGADTQYF,many,TRBV7-6,TRBJ2-3
CASGPGGSYRYTF,-,TRBV2,TRBJ1-2
CATRLDGSNQPQHF,few,TRBV19,TRBJ1-5
CASSTQGVSTDTQYF,-,TRBV7-8,TRBJ2-3
CASSFSGQGNTIYF,few,TRBV28,TRBJ1-3
CASSGRDRSSGANVLTF,few,TRBV6-1,TRBJ2-6
CASSLGSTATADTQYF,few,TRBV11-3,TRBJ2-3
CVSRTADRTLYGYTF,-,TRBV19,TRBJ1-2
CASSLNRWGDSEPQHF,many,TRBV7-8,TRBJ1-5
CASSLVLENIQYF,-,TRBV5-3,TRBJ2-4
CASSPPAGGPGEQYF,-,TRBV18,TRBJ2-7